The clone carrying this TCR beta chain occurred a few times. Its cognate antigen is unknown. This sample is part of a study of blood T cells in healthy people across ages. Study-wide results and caveats: The unsorted PBMCs prevented any conclusive comparison of naive versus antigen-experienced cells. Relative to aged donors, long-lived donors carried more naive CD4+ cells and displayed higher diversity.

Germline CDR1 is DFQATT and CDR2 is SNEGSKA (reference sequence). The CDR3 runs to 13 residues. Germline trimming cut 3 bases from V and 6 bases from J; bases unmatched to any gene: 3. Together with a sample-barcoded 5' primer, a J-beta primer mix was included in a second PCR lasting roughly 7 to 11 cycles. TCRdb reprocessed the 5' RACE reads via MiXCR and lists one record per CDR3 protein. The table shows about 730,000 distinct CDR3 sequences, with 35% to 45% occurring only once. This chain connects TRBV20-1 to TRBJ2-3, with 10 bases that match TRBD2. The source is a woman aged 55-70 years in good health. Specimen: blood. This chain's CDR3 is CSASLAGVDTQYF. The CDR3, as DNA: TGCAGTGCTAGCCTAGCGGGAGTGGATACGCAGTATTTT.